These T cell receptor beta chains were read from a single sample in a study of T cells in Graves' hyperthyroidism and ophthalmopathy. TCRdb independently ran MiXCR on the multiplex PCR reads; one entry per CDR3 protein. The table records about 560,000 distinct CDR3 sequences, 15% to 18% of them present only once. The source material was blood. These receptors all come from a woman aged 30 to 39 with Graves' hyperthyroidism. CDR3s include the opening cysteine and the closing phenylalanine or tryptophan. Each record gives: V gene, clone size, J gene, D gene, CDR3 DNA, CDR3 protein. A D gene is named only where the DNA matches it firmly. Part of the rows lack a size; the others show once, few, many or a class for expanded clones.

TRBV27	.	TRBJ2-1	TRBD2	TGTGCCAGCAGTTTTCAGCGGGAGCGCGCTGAGCAGTTCTTC	CASSFQRERAEQFF
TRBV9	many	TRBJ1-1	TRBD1	TGTGCCAGCAGCGCCGACCGGGACAGAGTCGAAGCTTTCTTT	CASSADRDRVEAFF
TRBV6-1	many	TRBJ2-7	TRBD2	TGTGCCAGCAGTAGCCGGGGACTAGCGGGAACATACGAGCAGTACTTC	CASSSRGLAGTYEQYF
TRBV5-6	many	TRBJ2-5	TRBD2	TGTGCCAGCACCTTCGGGGGGACGGGCCAAGAGACCCAGTACTTC	CASTFGGTGQETQYF
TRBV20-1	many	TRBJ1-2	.	TGCAGTGCTAGCGGCCAGGGAACTGCCTCTTCTAACTATGGCTACACCTTC	CSASGQGTASSNYGYTF
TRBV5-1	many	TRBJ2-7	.	TGCGCCAGCAGCCCGTTTAGAGGGTTCGAGCAGTACTTC	CASSPFRGFEQYF
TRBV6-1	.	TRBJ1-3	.	TGTGCCAGCAGGCAACAGGGCACGGCTGGAAACACCATATATTTT	CASRQQGTAGNTIYF
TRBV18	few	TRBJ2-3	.	TGTACCAGCTCACCACCGAACAGGGACACAGATACGCAGTATTTT	CTSSPPNRDTDTQYF
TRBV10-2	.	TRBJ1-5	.	TGCGCCAGCAGCTGGGCAGGGAGGGACAATCAGCCCCAGCATTTT	CASSWAGRDNQPQHF
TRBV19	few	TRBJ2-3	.	TGTGCCAGTAGTATCACAGACGGACGGGGAGATACGCAGTATTTT	CASSITDGRGDTQYF
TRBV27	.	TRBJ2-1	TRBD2	TGTGCCACCAGTGGTCGGGGGGGGGTATACAATGAGCAGTTCTTC	CATSGRGGVYNEQFF
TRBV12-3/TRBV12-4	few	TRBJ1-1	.	TGTGCCAGCAGTTTAGCGCTCACAGGACAACTGAACACTGAAGCTTTCTTT	CASSLALTGQLNTEAFF
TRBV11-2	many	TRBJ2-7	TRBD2	TGTGCCAGCAGGGGACTAGCGGGAGACGTAGGCGAGCAGTACTTC	CASRGLAGDVGEQYF
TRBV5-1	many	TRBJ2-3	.	TGCGCCAGCAGCTTGTCTCTAGGCACAGATACGCAGTATTTT	CASSLSLGTDTQYF
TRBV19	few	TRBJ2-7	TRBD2	TGTGCCAGTAGTACCAGGACTAGCAGTAGCTCCTACGAGCAGTACTTC	CASSTRTSSSSYEQYF